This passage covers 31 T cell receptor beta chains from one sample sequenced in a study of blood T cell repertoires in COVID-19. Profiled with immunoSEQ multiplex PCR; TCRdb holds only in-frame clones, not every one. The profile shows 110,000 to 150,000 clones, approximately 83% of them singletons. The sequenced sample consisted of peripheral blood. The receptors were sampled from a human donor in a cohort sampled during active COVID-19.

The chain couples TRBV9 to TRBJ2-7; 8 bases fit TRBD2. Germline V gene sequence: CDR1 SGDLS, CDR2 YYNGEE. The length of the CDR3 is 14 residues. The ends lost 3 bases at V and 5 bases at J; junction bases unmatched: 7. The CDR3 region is CASSARTSSHEQYF. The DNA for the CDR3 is TGTGCCAGCAGCGCCCGGACTAGCAGCCACGAGCAGTACTTC.

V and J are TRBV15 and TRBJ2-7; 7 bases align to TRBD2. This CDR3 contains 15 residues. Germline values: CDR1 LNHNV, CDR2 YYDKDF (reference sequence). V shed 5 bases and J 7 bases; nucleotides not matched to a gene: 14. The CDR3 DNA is TGTGCCACCAGCGCGGCGGGAGTGCTTCTACGGGAGCAGTACTTC. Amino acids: CATSAAGVLLREQYF. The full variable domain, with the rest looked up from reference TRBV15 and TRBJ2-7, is DAMVIQNPRYQVTQFGKPVTLSCSQTLNHNVMYWYQQKSSQAPKLLFHYYDKDFNNEADTPDNFQSRRPNTSFCFLDIRSPGLGDTAMYLCATSAAGVLLREQYFGPGTRLTVT.

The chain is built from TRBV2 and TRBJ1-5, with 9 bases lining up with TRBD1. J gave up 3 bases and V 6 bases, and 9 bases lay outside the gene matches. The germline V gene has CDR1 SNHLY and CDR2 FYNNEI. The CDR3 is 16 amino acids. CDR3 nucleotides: TGTGCCAGCAGAGCCACAGGGGGCTTCAACAATCAGCCCCAGCATTTT. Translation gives CASRATGGFNNQPQHF.

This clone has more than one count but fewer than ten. The CDR3 nucleotides read TGTGCCATCAACTTGAGGCAGGGAGGTGGCTACACCTTC. Protein: CAINLRQGGGYTF. V and J are TRBV2 and TRBJ1-2, with D possibly matching TRBD1 (5 bases). Deletions cut 10 bases from V and 7 bases from J, with 19 bases between. Germline loops: CDR1 SNHLY, CDR2 FYNNEI. The CDR3 runs 13 residues.

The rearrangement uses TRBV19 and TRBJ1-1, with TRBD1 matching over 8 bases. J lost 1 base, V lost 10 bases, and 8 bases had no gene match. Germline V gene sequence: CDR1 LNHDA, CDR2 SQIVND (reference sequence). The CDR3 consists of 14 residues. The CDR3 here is CATRYGQGNTEAFF. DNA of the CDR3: TGTGCCACCCGTTACGGACAGGGGAACACTGAAGCTTTCTTT.

In nucleotides, the CDR3 is TGTGCCAGCAGTTTGTCTCAGGGGGCGGGACGGTCCTCCTACGAGCAGTACTTC. Residues: CASSLSQGAGRSSYEQYF. The chain recombines TRBV28 with TRBJ2-7; 8 bases match TRBD1. The germline gives CDR1 MDHEN, CDR2 SYDVKM. This CDR3 region has 18 residues. Trimming took 3 bases from V and 0 from J; bases not matched to a gene: 13. The variable domain in full, completed from reference TRBV28 and TRBJ2-7, reads DVKVTQSSRYLVKRTGEKVFLECVQDMDHENMFWYRQDPGLGLRLIYFSYDVKMKEKGDIPEGYSVSREKKERFSLILESASTNQTSMYLCASSLSQGAGRSSYEQYFGPGTRLTVT.

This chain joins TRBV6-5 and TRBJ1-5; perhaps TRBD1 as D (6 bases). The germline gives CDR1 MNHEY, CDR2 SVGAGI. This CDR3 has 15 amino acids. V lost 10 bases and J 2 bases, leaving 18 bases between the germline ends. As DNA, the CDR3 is TGTGCCACGTCTTCATGGGGGGGCCGCAATCAGCCCCAGCATTTT. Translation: CATSSWGGRNQPQHF.

This chain's CDR3 is CASQGTGKAFF. Here the CDR3 DNA reads TGTGCCAGCCAGGGGACAGGCAAAGCTTTCTTT. The J gene is TRBJ1-1, the V gene TRBV6-5; 8 bases fit TRBD1. Germline V gene sequence: CDR1 MNHEY, CDR2 SVGAGI. CDR3 length: 11 amino acids. With V trimmed by 8 bases and J by 9 bases, 5 bases remained unmatched.

CDR3 sequence reads: CASSPGVAGGPVNEQFF. The CDR3 nucleotides are TGTGCCAGTAGTCCTGGGGTAGCGGGAGGGCCGGTCAATGAGCAGTTCTTC. The chain is built from TRBV19 and TRBJ2-1; 11 positions match TRBD2. Germline V gives CDR1 LNHDA, CDR2 SQIVND (reference sequence). This CDR3 has 17 residues. J was trimmed by 6 bases and V by 5 bases; bases with no gene match: 12.

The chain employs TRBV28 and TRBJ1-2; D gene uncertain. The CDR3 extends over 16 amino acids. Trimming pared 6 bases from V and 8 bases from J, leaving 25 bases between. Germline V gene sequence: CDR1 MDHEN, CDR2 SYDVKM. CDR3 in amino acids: CASRQFLGPATGGYTF. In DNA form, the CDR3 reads TGTGCCAGCAGGCAATTTCTCGGCCCTGCGACGGGAGGCTACACCTTC.

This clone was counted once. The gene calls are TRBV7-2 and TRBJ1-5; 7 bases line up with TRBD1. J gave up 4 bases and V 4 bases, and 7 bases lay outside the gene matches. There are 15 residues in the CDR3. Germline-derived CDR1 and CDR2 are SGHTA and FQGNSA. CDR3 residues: CASSWDSQSNQPQHF. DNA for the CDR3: TGTGCCAGCAGCTGGGACAGCCAGTCTAATCAGCCCCAGCATTTT.

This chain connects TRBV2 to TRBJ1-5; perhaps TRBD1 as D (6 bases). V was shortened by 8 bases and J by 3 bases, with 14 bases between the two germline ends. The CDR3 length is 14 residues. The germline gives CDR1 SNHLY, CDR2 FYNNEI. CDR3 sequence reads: CASQRGANNQPQHF. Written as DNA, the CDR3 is TGTGCCAGCCAACGGGGGGCAAACAATCAGCCCCAGCATTTT. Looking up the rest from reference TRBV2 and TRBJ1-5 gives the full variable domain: EPEVTQTPSHQVTQMGQEVILRCVPISNHLYFYWYRQILGQKVEFLVSFYNNEISEKSEIFDDQFSVERPDGSNFTLKIRSTKLEDSAMYFCASQRGANNQPQHFGDGTRLSIL.

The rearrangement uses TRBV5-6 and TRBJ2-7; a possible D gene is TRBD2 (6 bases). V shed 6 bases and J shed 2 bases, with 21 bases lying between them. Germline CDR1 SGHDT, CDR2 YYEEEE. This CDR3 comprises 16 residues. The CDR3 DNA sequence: TGTGCCAGCACCCCCATGGGAGGCCTCCCCCCCTACGAGCAGTACTTC. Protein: CASTPMGGLPPYEQYF.

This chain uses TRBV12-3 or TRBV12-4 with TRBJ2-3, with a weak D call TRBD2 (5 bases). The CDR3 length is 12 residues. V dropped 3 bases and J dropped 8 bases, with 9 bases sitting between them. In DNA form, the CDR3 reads TGTGCCAGCAGTTTTCTTGAGGGTACGCAGTATTTT. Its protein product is CASSFLEGTQYF.

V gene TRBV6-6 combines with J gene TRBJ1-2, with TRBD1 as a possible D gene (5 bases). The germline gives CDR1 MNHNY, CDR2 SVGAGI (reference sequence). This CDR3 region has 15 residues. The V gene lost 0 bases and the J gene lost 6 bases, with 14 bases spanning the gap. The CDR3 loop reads CASSYSGQGKDGYTF. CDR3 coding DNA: TGTGCCAGCAGTTACTCAGGGCAGGGAAAGGATGGCTACACCTTC.

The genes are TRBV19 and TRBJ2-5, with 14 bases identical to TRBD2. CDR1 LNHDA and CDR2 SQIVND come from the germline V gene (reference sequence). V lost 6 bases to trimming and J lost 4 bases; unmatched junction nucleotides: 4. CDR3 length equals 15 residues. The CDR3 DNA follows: TGTGCCAGTAGCGCGGGACTAGCGGGAGCAGAGACCCAGTACTTC. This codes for CASSAGLAGAETQYF.

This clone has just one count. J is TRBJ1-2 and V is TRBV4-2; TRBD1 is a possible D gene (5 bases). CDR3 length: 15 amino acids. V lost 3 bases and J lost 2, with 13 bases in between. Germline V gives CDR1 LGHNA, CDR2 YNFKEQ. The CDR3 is CASSHSGGGNYGYTF. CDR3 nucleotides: TGTGCCAGCAGCCACTCTGGCGGGGGGAACTATGGCTACACCTTC.

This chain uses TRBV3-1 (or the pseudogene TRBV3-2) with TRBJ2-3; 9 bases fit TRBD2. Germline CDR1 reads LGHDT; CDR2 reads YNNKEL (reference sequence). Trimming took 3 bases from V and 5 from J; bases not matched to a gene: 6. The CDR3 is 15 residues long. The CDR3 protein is CASSQAGGPGDTQYF. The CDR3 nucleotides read TGTGCCAGCAGCCAGGCGGGAGGGCCAGGAGATACGCAGTATTTT.

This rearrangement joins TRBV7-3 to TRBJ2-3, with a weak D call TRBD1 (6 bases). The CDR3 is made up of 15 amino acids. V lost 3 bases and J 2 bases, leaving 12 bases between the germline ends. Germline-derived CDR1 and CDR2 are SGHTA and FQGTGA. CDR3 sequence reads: CASSFGRGTTDTQYF. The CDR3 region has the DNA TGTGCCAGCAGCTTTGGCAGGGGAACCACAGATACGCAGTATTTT. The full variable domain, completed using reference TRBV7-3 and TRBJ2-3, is GAGVSQTPSNKVTEKGKYVELRCDPISGHTALYWYRQSLGQGPEFLIYFQGTGAADDSGLPNDRFFAVRPEGSVSTLKIQRTERGDSAVYLCASSFGRGTTDTQYFGPGTRLTVL.

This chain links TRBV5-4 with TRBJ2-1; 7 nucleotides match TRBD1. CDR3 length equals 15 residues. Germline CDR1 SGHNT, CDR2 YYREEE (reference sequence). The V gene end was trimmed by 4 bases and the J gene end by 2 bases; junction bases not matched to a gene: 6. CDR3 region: CASSPRQGPYNEQFF. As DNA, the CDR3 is TGTGCCAGCAGCCCAAGACAGGGACCCTACAATGAGCAGTTCTTC.

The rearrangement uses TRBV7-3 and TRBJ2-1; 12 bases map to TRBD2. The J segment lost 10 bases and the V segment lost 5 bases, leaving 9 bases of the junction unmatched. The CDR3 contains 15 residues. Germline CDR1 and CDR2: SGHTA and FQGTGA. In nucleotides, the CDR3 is TGTGCCAGCAGCCTACTAGCGGGAGGCCGGGGGGAGCAGTTCTTC. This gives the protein CASSLLAGGRGEQFF.

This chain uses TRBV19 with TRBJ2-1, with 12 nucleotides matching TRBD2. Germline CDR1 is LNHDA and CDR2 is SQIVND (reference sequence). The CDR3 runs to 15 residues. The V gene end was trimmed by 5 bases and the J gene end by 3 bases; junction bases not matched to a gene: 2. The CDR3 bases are TGTGCCAGTAGTCGGACTAGCGGGGTCTACAATGAGCAGTTCTTC. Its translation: CASSRTSGVYNEQFF.

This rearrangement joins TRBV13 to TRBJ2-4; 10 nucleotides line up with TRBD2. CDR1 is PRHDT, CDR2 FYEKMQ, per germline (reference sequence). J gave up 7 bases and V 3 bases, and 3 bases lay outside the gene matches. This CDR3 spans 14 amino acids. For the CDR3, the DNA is TGTGCCAGCAGCTTTAGAGCGGGAGGGAACATTCAGTACTTC. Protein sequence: CASSFRAGGNIQYF.

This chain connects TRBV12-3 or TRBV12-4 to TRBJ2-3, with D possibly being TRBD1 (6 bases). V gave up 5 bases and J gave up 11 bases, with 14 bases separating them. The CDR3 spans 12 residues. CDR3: CASSSRQGRQYF. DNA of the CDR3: TGTGCCAGCAGTAGCCGGCAGGGGAGGCAGTATTTT.

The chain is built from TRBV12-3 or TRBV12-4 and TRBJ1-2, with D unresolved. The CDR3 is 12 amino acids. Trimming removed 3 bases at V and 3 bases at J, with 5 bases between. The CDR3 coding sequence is TGTGCCAGCAGTTTCCTTTACTATGGCTACACCTTC. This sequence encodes CASSFLYYGYTF.

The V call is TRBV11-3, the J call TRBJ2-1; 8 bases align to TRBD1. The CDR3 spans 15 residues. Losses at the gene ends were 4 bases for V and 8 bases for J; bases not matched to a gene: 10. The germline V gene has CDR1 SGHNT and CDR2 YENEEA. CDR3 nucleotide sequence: TGTGCCAGCAGCTCCGGGACAGGATCCTTCCATGAGCAGTTCTTC. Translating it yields CASSSGTGSFHEQFF.

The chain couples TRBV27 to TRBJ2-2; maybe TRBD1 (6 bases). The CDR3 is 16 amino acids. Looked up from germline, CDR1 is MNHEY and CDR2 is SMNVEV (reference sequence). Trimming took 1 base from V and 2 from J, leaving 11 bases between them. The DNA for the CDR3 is TGTGCCAGCAGTTTATTTACCAGGGGTAACACCGGGGAGCTGTTTTTT. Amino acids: CASSLFTRGNTGELFF.

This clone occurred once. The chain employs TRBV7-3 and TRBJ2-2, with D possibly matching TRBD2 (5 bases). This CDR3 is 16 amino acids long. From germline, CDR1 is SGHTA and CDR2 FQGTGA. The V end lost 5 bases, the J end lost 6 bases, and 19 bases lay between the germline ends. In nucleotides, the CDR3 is TGTGCCAGCAGCCCCCAGGCGGGCTGGTGGGCCGGGGAGCTGTTTTTT. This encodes CASSPQAGWWAGELFF.

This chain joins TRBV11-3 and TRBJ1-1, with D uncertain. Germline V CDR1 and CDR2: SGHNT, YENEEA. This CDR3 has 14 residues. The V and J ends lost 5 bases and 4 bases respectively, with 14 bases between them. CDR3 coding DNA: TGTGCCAGCAGCCCGGGAAGGGATCGCACTGAAGCTTTCTTT. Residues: CASSPGRDRTEAFF.

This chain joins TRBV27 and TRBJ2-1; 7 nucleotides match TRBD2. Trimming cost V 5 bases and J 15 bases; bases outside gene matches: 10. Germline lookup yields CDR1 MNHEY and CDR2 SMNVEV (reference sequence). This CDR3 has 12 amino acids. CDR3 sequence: CASSGTTSRMFF. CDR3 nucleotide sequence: TGTGCCAGCAGTGGTACGACTAGCAGGATGTTCTTC.

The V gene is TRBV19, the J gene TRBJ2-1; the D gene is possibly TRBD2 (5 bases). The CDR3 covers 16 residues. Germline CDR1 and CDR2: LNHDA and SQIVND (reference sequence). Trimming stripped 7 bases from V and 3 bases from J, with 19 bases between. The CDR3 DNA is TGTGCCAGTACCCCCACCGAGGGTTCGAGCTACAATGAGCAGTTCTTC. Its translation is CASTPTEGSSYNEQFF.